Listed below are T cell receptor beta chains from one sample, sequenced in a study of T-cell memory formation after mild COVID-19. MiXCR was run by TCRdb on the 5' RACE reads, yielding one entry per CDR3 protein. This table has about 180,000 distinct CDR3 sequences, approximately 17% appearing once. The source material was PBMCs or a T cell subset sorted from them (not recorded which). All receptors derive from a man younger than 30 who had mild COVID-19 (a few samples of this study predate the infection). Cell type and time point are not known. The CDR3 runs from the conserved cysteine through the conserved F or W. D genes are given only for firm matches. Expanded clones get a size class; other rows say once, few or many, or leave the size out.

CDR3 DNA: TGTGCCAGCAGCTTAGGGCCCGGGGGGGCTACCCAGTTCTTC
CDR3 protein: CASSLGPGGATQFF
J gene: TRBJ2-1
clone size: many
V gene: TRBV7-2
D gene: TRBD2

CDR3 DNA: TGTGCCAGCAGCTTAGGGCCTAGCGGGGGTCCAGATACGCAGTATTTT
CDR3 protein: CASSLGPSGGPDTQYF
J gene: TRBJ2-3
clone size: few
V gene: TRBV7-2
D gene: TRBD2

CDR3 DNA: TGTGCCACCAGCAGAGACCGCGCAGGAGGAGAGACCCAGTACTTC
CDR3 protein: CATSRDRAGGETQYF
J gene: TRBJ2-5
clone size: once
V gene: TRBV15
D gene: NA

CDR3 DNA: TGTGCCAGCAGCCTCGGTAGGGGGTCCTACGAGCAGTACTTC
CDR3 protein: CASSLGRGSYEQYF
J gene: TRBJ2-7
clone size: NA
V gene: TRBV3-1
D gene: NA

CDR3 DNA: TGTGCCAGCAGCTCACTAGCGAGCTCCTACAATGAGCAGTTCTTC
CDR3 protein: CASSSLASSYNEQFF
J gene: TRBJ2-1
clone size: NA
V gene: TRBV7-2
D gene: TRBD2

CDR3 DNA: TGTGCCAGCAGCTTACGCCAGGGTGGCACTGAAGCTTTCTTT
CDR3 protein: CASSLRQGGTEAFF
J gene: TRBJ1-1
clone size: NA
V gene: TRBV7-3
D gene: NA

CDR3 DNA: TGTGCCAGCGCCCGACAGGGACGGGGGAATGAGCAGTTCTTC
CDR3 protein: CASARQGRGNEQFF
J gene: TRBJ2-1
clone size: many
V gene: TRBV7-2
D gene: NA

CDR3 DNA: TGTGCCAGCAGTTTTGGGGGGGCGGGTGAGACCCAGTACTTC
CDR3 protein: CASSFGGAGETQYF
J gene: TRBJ2-5
clone size: many
V gene: TRBV12-3/TRBV12-4
D gene: NA

CDR3 DNA: TGCAGTGCCCCCACGGCAGATACGCAGTATTTT
CDR3 protein: CSAPTADTQYF
J gene: TRBJ2-3
clone size: NA
V gene: TRBV20-1
D gene: NA

CDR3 DNA: TGCAGTGCTAGGGGACAGTTCACAGAGACCCAGTACTTC
CDR3 protein: CSARGQFTETQYF
J gene: TRBJ2-5
clone size: NA
V gene: TRBV20-1
D gene: TRBD1

CDR3 DNA: TGTGCCAGCAGTTTACCCGGGAGCCAGTATTTT
CDR3 protein: CASSLPGSQYF
J gene: TRBJ2-3
clone size: NA
V gene: TRBV6-6
D gene: NA

CDR3 DNA: TGTGCCAGTAGTCTCAGGGACACTGAAGCTTTCTTT
CDR3 protein: CASSLRDTEAFF
J gene: TRBJ1-1
clone size: few
V gene: TRBV19
D gene: NA

CDR3 DNA: TGCGCCAGCAGCTTCCGAGACAGGGTAAAAGCTTTCTTT
CDR3 protein: CASSFRDRVKAFF
J gene: TRBJ1-1
clone size: few
V gene: TRBV5-1
D gene: TRBD1

CDR3 DNA: TGCGCCAGCAGCCTTCCATCCCCAGGGACCTACAATGAGCAGTTCTTC
CDR3 protein: CASSLPSPGTYNEQFF
J gene: TRBJ2-1
clone size: many
V gene: TRBV5-1
D gene: NA

CDR3 DNA: TGTGCTAGTGGTTTGGGACACTCTGGGGCCAACGTCCTGACTTTC
CDR3 protein: CASGLGHSGANVLTF
J gene: TRBJ2-6
clone size: many
V gene: TRBV12-5
D gene: NA

CDR3 DNA: TGTGCCAGCAGTTACTCCGGCTCCACAGATACGCAGTATTTT
CDR3 protein: CASSYSGSTDTQYF
J gene: TRBJ2-3
clone size: NA
V gene: TRBV6-5
D gene: NA

CDR3 DNA: TGCGCCAGCAGCTTGGCCTGGGGTCAGGTCACAGATACGCAGTATTTT
CDR3 protein: CASSLAWGQVTDTQYF
J gene: TRBJ2-3
clone size: NA
V gene: TRBV5-1
D gene: NA

CDR3 DNA: TGTGCCAGCAGCTTAGCGAGGCAGGTTAACACTGAAGCTTTCTTT
CDR3 protein: CASSLARQVNTEAFF
J gene: TRBJ1-1
clone size: few
V gene: TRBV7-8
D gene: NA

CDR3 DNA: TGTGCCAGCAGCTCTCATAGCTGGGGACAGCGATACTCTGGAAACACCATATATTTT
CDR3 protein: CASSSHSWGQRYSGNTIYF
J gene: TRBJ1-3
clone size: NA
V gene: TRBV7-2
D gene: TRBD1

CDR3 DNA: TGTGCCAGCAGCCTCACCAGGGGTCCGGTTGAAAAACTGTTTTTT
CDR3 protein: CASSLTRGPVEKLFF
J gene: TRBJ1-4
clone size: NA
V gene: TRBV14
D gene: NA

CDR3 DNA: TGTGCCAGCAGCGCCCGAACCGGGACTAGCCCCCATGAGCAGTTCTTC
CDR3 protein: CASSARTGTSPHEQFF
J gene: TRBJ2-1
clone size: NA
V gene: TRBV9
D gene: TRBD2

CDR3 DNA: TGTGCCAGCAGCCGGGGACTCCGGCAAGAGACCCAGTACTTC
CDR3 protein: CASSRGLRQETQYF
J gene: TRBJ2-5
clone size: NA
V gene: TRBV7-9
D gene: NA

CDR3 DNA: TGTGCCAGCTCATCGTACAGGGGGGACTCCTACGAGCAGTACTTC
CDR3 protein: CASSSYRGDSYEQYF
J gene: TRBJ2-7
clone size: few
V gene: TRBV18
D gene: TRBD1

CDR3 DNA: TGCAGTGCTAGAAGGGACAAAATCACTGAAGCTTTCTTT
CDR3 protein: CSARRDKITEAFF
J gene: TRBJ1-1
clone size: NA
V gene: TRBV20-1
D gene: NA

CDR3 DNA: TGTGCCAGCAGCTTCCGACAGGGCTACGAGCAGTACTTC
CDR3 protein: CASSFRQGYEQYF
J gene: TRBJ2-7
clone size: few
V gene: TRBV7-6
D gene: TRBD1

CDR3 DNA: TGTGCCAGCAGGGATCCGGGCCCTGTTGACGAGCAGTACTTC
CDR3 protein: CASRDPGPVDEQYF
J gene: TRBJ2-7
clone size: NA
V gene: TRBV7-2
D gene: NA

CDR3 DNA: TGCAGTGGTTTAGGTTTTCCCCGGGGGAACACTGAAGCTTTCTTT
CDR3 protein: CSGLGFPRGNTEAFF
J gene: TRBJ1-1
clone size: few
V gene: TRBV20-1
D gene: NA

CDR3 DNA: TGTGCCAGCGGAGATGAACTAGCGGGCACCGGGGAGCTGTTTTTT
CDR3 protein: CASGDELAGTGELFF
J gene: TRBJ2-2
clone size: many
V gene: TRBV3-1
D gene: TRBD2

CDR3 DNA: TGTGCCAGCAGTCCTCATACCGGGACAGTAAATTCACCCCTCCACTTT
CDR3 protein: CASSPHTGTVNSPLHF
J gene: TRBJ1-6
clone size: NA
V gene: TRBV9
D gene: TRBD1

CDR3 DNA: TGCAGTGCAAGATTAGATTCCGTTGGGTTCTTC
CDR3 protein: CSARLDSVGFF
J gene: TRBJ2-1
clone size: NA
V gene: TRBV20-1
D gene: NA

CDR3 DNA: TGTGCCGCCCGCTCGGCGGGGAGTACAGATACGCAGTATTTT
CDR3 protein: CAARSAGSTDTQYF
J gene: TRBJ2-3
clone size: NA
V gene: TRBV10-3
D gene: NA

CDR3 DNA: TGTGCCAGCAGTCAATGGGGTAACACTGAAGCTTTCTTT
CDR3 protein: CASSQWGNTEAFF
J gene: TRBJ1-1
clone size: NA
V gene: TRBV2
D gene: NA

CDR3 DNA: TGTGCCAGCAGACTCCCGACAGGGTATCAGCCCCAGCATTTT
CDR3 protein: CASRLPTGYQPQHF
J gene: TRBJ1-5
clone size: NA
V gene: TRBV28
D gene: TRBD1

CDR3 DNA: TGTGCCAGCAGCCCAGCCTTTGGCGCGGGGGGGCCCGGGGAGCTGTTTTTT
CDR3 protein: CASSPAFGAGGPGELFF
J gene: TRBJ2-2
clone size: few
V gene: TRBV7-2
D gene: TRBD2

CDR3 DNA: TGTGCCAGCAGTTATCCGGGACCCCTGAACACTGAAGCTTTCTTT
CDR3 protein: CASSYPGPLNTEAFF
J gene: TRBJ1-1
clone size: NA
V gene: TRBV28
D gene: NA

CDR3 DNA: TGCGCCAGCAGCCAAGATACAGCCTATGGCTACACCTTC
CDR3 protein: CASSQDTAYGYTF
J gene: TRBJ1-2
clone size: NA
V gene: TRBV4-3
D gene: NA

CDR3 DNA: TGTGCCAGCAGCTTAGCGGGGGGCACCGGGGAGCTGTTTTTT
CDR3 protein: CASSLAGGTGELFF
J gene: TRBJ2-2
clone size: many
V gene: TRBV5-1
D gene: TRBD2

CDR3 DNA: TGCGCCAGCAGCCAACGGACCGGGGAGCTGTTTTTT
CDR3 protein: CASSQRTGELFF
J gene: TRBJ2-2
clone size: few
V gene: TRBV4-1
D gene: NA

CDR3 DNA: TGTGCCAGCAGCTTACCAGGGAGTGACACTGAAGCTTTCTTT
CDR3 protein: CASSLPGSDTEAFF
J gene: TRBJ1-1
clone size: few
V gene: TRBV7-2
D gene: NA

CDR3 DNA: TGTGCCAGTAGTATAGATCGACGGACTGACAGGTACTTC
CDR3 protein: CASSIDRRTDRYF
J gene: TRBJ2-7
clone size: many
V gene: TRBV19
D gene: NA

CDR3 DNA: TGCGCCAGCAGTGACGCGACCACAGATACGCAGTATTTT
CDR3 protein: CASSDATTDTQYF
J gene: TRBJ2-3
clone size: few
V gene: TRBV10-1
D gene: NA

CDR3 DNA: TGCGCCAGCAGCTTTACGGGACTACGAAGCTACGAGCAGTACTTC
CDR3 protein: CASSFTGLRSYEQYF
J gene: TRBJ2-7
clone size: many
V gene: TRBV5-1
D gene: TRBD2

CDR3 DNA: TGCGCCAGCAGCCTCTACCCCGGACTCCTCGACGGGGAGACCCAGTACTTC
CDR3 protein: CASSLYPGLLDGETQYF
J gene: TRBJ2-5
clone size: few
V gene: TRBV5-1
D gene: NA

CDR3 DNA: TGTGCCAGCAGCCAGGGGGGGCCTAATGAAAAACTGTTTTTT
CDR3 protein: CASSQGGPNEKLFF
J gene: TRBJ1-4
clone size: few
V gene: TRBV4-2
D gene: NA

CDR3 DNA: TGCAGTGCTAGACCCGGGGGCGGTCAGCCCCAGCATTTT
CDR3 protein: CSARPGGGQPQHF
J gene: TRBJ1-5
clone size: NA
V gene: TRBV20-1
D gene: NA

CDR3 DNA: TGTGCCAGCAACCGCTGGGGGGCGGATACGCAGTATTTT
CDR3 protein: CASNRWGADTQYF
J gene: TRBJ2-3
clone size: few
V gene: TRBV7-2
D gene: NA

CDR3 DNA: TGTGCCAGCGCAGAAAAAGAGACCCAGTACTTC
CDR3 protein: CASAEKETQYF
J gene: TRBJ2-5
clone size: few
V gene: TRBV12-3/TRBV12-4
D gene: NA

CDR3 DNA: TGTGCCACCAGCAGAGATATGGGTAGGGTTGCCGGGGAGCTGTTTTTT
CDR3 protein: CATSRDMGRVAGELFF
J gene: TRBJ2-2
clone size: NA
V gene: TRBV15
D gene: NA

CDR3 DNA: TGTGCCAGCAGTTTAGTGGACTTCACTGAAGCTTTCTTT
CDR3 protein: CASSLVDFTEAFF
J gene: TRBJ1-1
clone size: few
V gene: TRBV12-3/TRBV12-4
D gene: NA

CDR3 DNA: TGTGCCAGCTCCAACACAGACCAAGAGACCCAGTACTTC
CDR3 protein: CASSNTDQETQYF
J gene: TRBJ2-5
clone size: NA
V gene: TRBV18
D gene: NA

CDR3 DNA: TGTGCCAGCAGTGCCGCGGACAGGGGGCGCGAGGAGACCCAGTACTTC
CDR3 protein: CASSAADRGREETQYF
J gene: TRBJ2-5
clone size: NA
V gene: TRBV12-3/TRBV12-4
D gene: TRBD1

CDR3 DNA: TGCAGTGCCCGGGGTCCCAATCAGCCCCAGCATTTT
CDR3 protein: CSARGPNQPQHF
J gene: TRBJ1-5
clone size: NA
V gene: TRBV20-1
D gene: NA

CDR3 DNA: TGTGCCAGCGGGGGACAGGGGGCGACCGGGGAGCTGTTTTTT
CDR3 protein: CASGGQGATGELFF
J gene: TRBJ2-2
clone size: few
V gene: TRBV2
D gene: TRBD1

CDR3 DNA: TGTGCCAGCAGTTACATGGTACAGGGGGCAAATTCACCCCTCCACTTT
CDR3 protein: CASSYMVQGANSPLHF
J gene: TRBJ1-6
clone size: few
V gene: TRBV6-5
D gene: TRBD1

CDR3 DNA: TGCGCCAGCAGTCAATCGAGTTGGGGTTTTCCCGGGGAGCTGTTTTTT
CDR3 protein: CASSQSSWGFPGELFF
J gene: TRBJ2-2
clone size: NA
V gene: TRBV23-1
D gene: NA

CDR3 DNA: TGTGCCAGCAGTTACTCAGGATTTAATTCACCCCTCCACTTT
CDR3 protein: CASSYSGFNSPLHF
J gene: TRBJ1-6
clone size: NA
V gene: TRBV6-6
D gene: NA